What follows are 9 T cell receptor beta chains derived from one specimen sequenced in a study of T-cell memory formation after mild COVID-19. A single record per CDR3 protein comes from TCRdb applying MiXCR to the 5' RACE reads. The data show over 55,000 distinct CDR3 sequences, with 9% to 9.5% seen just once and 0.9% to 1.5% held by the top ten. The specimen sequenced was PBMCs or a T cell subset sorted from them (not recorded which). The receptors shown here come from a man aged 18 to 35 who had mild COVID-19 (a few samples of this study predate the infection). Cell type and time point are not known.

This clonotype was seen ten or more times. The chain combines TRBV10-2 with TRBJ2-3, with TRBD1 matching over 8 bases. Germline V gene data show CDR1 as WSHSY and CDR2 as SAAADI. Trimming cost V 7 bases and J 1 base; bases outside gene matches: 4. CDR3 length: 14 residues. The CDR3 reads CASTATGGTDTQYF. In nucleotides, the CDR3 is TGCGCCAGCACGGCGACAGGGGGCACAGATACGCAGTATTTT.

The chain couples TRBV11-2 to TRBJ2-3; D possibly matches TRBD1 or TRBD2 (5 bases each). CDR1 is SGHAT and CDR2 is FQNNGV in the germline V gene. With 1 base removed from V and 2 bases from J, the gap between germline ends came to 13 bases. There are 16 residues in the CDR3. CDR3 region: CASSLGQPGITDTQYF. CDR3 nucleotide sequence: TGTGCCAGCAGCTTAGGACAGCCGGGAATCACAGATACGCAGTATTTT.

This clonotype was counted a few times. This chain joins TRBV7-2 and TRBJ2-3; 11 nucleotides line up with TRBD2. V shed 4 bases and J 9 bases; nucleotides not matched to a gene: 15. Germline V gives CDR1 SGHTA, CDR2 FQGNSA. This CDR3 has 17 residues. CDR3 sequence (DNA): TGTGCCAGCAGCTCATCTAGCGGGGGGCCGTCAGAGTTGACGCAGTATTTT. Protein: CASSSSSGGPSELTQYF. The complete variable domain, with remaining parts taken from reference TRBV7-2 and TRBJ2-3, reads GAGVSQSPSNKVTEKGKDVELRCDPISGHTALYWYRQSLGQGLEFLIYFQGNSAPDKSGLPSDRFSAERTGGSVSTLTIQRTQQEDSAVYLCASSSSSGGPSELTQYFGPGTRLTVL.

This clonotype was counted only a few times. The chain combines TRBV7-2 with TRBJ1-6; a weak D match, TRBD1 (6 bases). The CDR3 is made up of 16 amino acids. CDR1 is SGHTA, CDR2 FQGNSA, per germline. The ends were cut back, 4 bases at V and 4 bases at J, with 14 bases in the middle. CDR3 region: CASSSYRGGYNSPLHF. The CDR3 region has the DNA TGTGCCAGCAGCTCCTATAGGGGGGGTTATAATTCACCCCTCCACTTT.

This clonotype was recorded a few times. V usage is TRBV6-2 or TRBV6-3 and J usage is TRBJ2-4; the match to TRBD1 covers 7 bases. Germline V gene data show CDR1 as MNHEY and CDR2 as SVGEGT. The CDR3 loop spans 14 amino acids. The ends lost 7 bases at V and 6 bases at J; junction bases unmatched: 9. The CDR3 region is CASTPGTAINIQYF. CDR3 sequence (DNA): TGTGCCAGCACCCCCGGGACAGCTATAAACATTCAGTACTTC.

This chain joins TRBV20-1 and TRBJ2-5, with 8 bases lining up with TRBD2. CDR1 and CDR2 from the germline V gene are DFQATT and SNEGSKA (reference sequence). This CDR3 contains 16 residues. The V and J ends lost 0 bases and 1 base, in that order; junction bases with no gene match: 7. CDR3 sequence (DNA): TGCAGTGCTAGAGATCTCTTTCGGGGGGGCCAAGAGACCCAGTACTTC. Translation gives CSARDLFRGGQETQYF.

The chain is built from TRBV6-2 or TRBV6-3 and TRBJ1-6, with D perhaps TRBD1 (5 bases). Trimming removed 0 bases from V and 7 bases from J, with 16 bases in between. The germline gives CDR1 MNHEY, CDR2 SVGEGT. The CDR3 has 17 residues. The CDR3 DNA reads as TGTGCCAGCAGTTACTCGATTCGGGGAGCAGGGAATTCACCCCTCCACTTT. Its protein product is CASSYSIRGAGNSPLHF.

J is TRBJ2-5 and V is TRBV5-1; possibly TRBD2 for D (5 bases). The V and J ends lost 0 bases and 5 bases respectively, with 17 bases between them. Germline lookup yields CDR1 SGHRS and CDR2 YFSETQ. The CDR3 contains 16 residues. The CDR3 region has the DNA TGCGCCAGCAGCTTGGGTTCTGCGGAGCGGAGGGAGACCCAGTACTTC. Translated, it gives CASSLGSAERRETQYF. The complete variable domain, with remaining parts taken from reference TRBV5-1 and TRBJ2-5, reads KAGVTQTPRYLIKTRGQQVTLSCSPISGHRSVSWYQQTPGQGLQFLFEYFSETQRNKGNFPGRFSGRQFSNSRSEMNVSTLELGDSALYLCASSLGSAERRETQYFGPGTRLLVL.

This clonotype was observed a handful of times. This CDR3 is CASNHRRMNTEAFF. CDR3 coding DNA: TGTGCCAGCAACCACAGGAGAATGAACACTGAAGCTTTCTTT. V usage is TRBV12-3 or TRBV12-4 and J usage is TRBJ1-1, with D maybe TRBD1 (5 bases). V lost 7 bases to trimming and J lost 0 bases, with 12 bases between them. This CDR3 has 14 residues.